The 10 T cell receptor beta chains below were found in one sample sequenced in a study of OX40 agonist ivuxolimab in advanced cancers. The table came from immunoSEQ multiplex PCR; TCRdb's copy has only in-frame clones and leaves some out. Of some 76,000 clones in the sample, about 93% were seen once. The sample was CD4+ or CD8+ T cells sorted from blood, taken in a trial of the OX40 agonist ivuxolimab. The origin of the receptors is an adult with an advanced solid tumor such as melanoma, head and neck, liver or kidney cancer.

This chain uses TRBV6-5 with TRBJ1-4; the D gene is possibly TRBD1 (5 bases). The CDR3 is made up of 14 amino acids. From germline, CDR1 is MNHEY and CDR2 SVGAGI. Trimming took off 5 bases at V and 7 bases at J, with 14 bases between the two ends. The CDR3 nucleotides read TGTGCCAGCAGTCAGATCACGGGGGGTGAAAAACTGTTTTTT. This encodes CASSQITGGEKLFF.

The V gene is TRBV7-6, the J gene TRBJ2-3; weak D call: TRBD1 (5 bases). V was clipped by 5 bases and J by 3 bases, with 15 bases between them. The CDR3 spans 15 residues. The germline V gene has CDR1 SGHVS and CDR2 FNYEAQ. The CDR3 sequence: CASSLLGAETDTQYF. CDR3 nucleotide sequence: TGTGCCAGCAGCCTTCTTGGGGCAGAAACAGATACGCAGTATTTT. Using reference TRBV7-6 and TRBJ2-3 for the parts outside the CDR3, the full variable domain is GAGVSQSPRYKVTKRGQDVALRCDPISGHVSLYWYRQALGQGPEFLTYFNYEAQQDKSGLPNDRFSAERPEGSISTLTIQRTEQRDSAMYRCASSLLGAETDTQYFGPGTRLTVL.

DNA of the CDR3: TGTGCCAGTAGTGGACGGGCGCATCGTTACAATGAGCAGTTCTTC. Its translation: CASSGRAHRYNEQFF. V and J are TRBV19 and TRBJ2-1; no reliable D call. The CDR3 totals 15 residues. Germline V gene sequence: CDR1 LNHDA, CDR2 SQIVND (reference sequence). V was pared by 5 bases and J by 4 bases, with 15 bases between.

The chain has TRBV6-5 and TRBJ2-1; D gene unclear. CDR1 is MNHEY, CDR2 SVGAGI, per germline. Trimming took off 2 bases at V and 7 bases at J, with 3 bases between the two ends. The CDR3 sequence is 11 residues long. CDR3 nucleotide sequence: TGTGCCAGCAGTTACGGGAATGAGCAGTTCTTC. This sequence encodes CASSYGNEQFF.

This clone was seen a single time. The chain combines TRBV19 with TRBJ1-5; D not certain. Germline V CDR1 and CDR2: LNHDA, SQIVND (reference sequence). The ends were cut back, 3 bases at V and 2 bases at J, with 8 bases in the middle. The CDR3 totals 14 residues. CDR3: CASSIGEGNQPQHF. CDR3 coding DNA: TGTGCCAGTAGTATTGGAGAGGGCAATCAGCCCCAGCATTTT.

The rearrangement links TRBV5-4 to TRBJ2-7; 7 nucleotides match TRBD2. Germline CDR1 and CDR2: SGHNT and YYREEE (reference sequence). The trim removed 3 bases at V and 6 bases at J, leaving 6 bases unmatched. The CDR3 runs 13 residues. CDR3 coding DNA: TGTGCCAGCAGCTCGGTGGGGGGGTTCGAGCAGTACTTC. Amino acids: CASSSVGGFEQYF.

In its sample, this clone was seen once. The rearrangement uses TRBV5-1 and TRBJ1-1; unclear D gene. CDR1 is SGHRS, CDR2 YFSETQ, per germline. The CDR3 runs 13 residues. Trimming took off 4 bases at V and 4 bases at J, with 11 bases between the two ends. The chain's CDR3 is CASSQREGTEAFF. In nucleotides, the CDR3 is TGCGCCAGCAGCCAGAGGGAGGGCACTGAAGCTTTCTTT.

The genes are TRBV7-8 and TRBJ2-1; D might be TRBD1 or TRBD2, each matching 6 bases. Germline V gives CDR1 SGHVS, CDR2 FQNEAQ. V lost 5 bases, J lost 9 bases, and 8 bases lay in between. The CDR3 loop spans 11 amino acids. The CDR3 region has the DNA TGTGCCAGCAGCGGGGGGCCTGAGCAGTTCTTC. This gives the protein CASSGGPEQFF.

V gene TRBV10-2 combines with J gene TRBJ1-1; 7 bases map to TRBD1. J lost 6 bases, V lost 3 bases, and 10 bases had no gene match. Germline-derived CDR1 and CDR2 are WSHSY and SAAADI. The CDR3 runs to 15 residues. CDR3: CASSDTGERYAEAFF. For the CDR3, the DNA is TGCGCCAGCAGTGATACAGGGGAGAGGTACGCTGAAGCTTTCTTT.

The chain couples TRBV5-1 to TRBJ2-1, with TRBD2 matching 14 bases. The V and J ends lost 3 bases and 4 bases, in that order; junction bases with no gene match: 3. The CDR3 is made up of 16 amino acids. CDR1 is SGHRS and CDR2 is YFSETQ in the germline V gene. The CDR3 bases are TGCGCCAGCAGCTGGGGACTAGCGGGAGATTACAATGAGCAGTTCTTC. The encoded protein is CASSWGLAGDYNEQFF. The variable domain in full, completed from reference TRBV5-1 and TRBJ2-1, reads KAGVTQTPRYLIKTRGQQVTLSCSPISGHRSVSWYQQTPGQGLQFLFEYFSETQRNKGNFPGRFSGRQFSNSRSEMNVSTLELGDSALYLCASSWGLAGDYNEQFFGPGTRLTVL.